These 26 T cell receptor beta chains were all obtained from the same sample, sequenced in a study of CD8+CD57+ T cells in acquired aplastic anemia. Before being chosen for sequencing, patients had shown CD8+CD57+ cell expansion by flow cytometry. Genomic DNA, the template, was used for profiling of the TCR beta VDJ and CDR3. TCRdb re-called the reads through MiXCR, storing one row per CDR3 protein. The sample contains just over 450,000 distinct CDR3 sequences, about a third of which appear only once. The sequenced sample was sorted CD4+, CD8+, or CD8+CD57+ T cells (not recorded which) from PBMCs. These receptors originate from a human donor with aplastic anemia.

This clonotype was observed at least ten times. Mismatch with germline at one junction end may stem from a read error. This chain links TRBV10-1 with TRBJ1-2; TRBD1 matches at 7 bases. The germline V gene encodes CDR1 WNHNN and CDR2 SYGVQD (reference sequence). The CDR3 length is 12 residues. The CDR3 reads CASSDQDRTYFF. The CDR3 DNA is TGCGCCAGCAGTGACCAGGACAGGACCTACTTTTTC.

The V call is TRBV6-1, the J call TRBJ1-2; TRBD1 matches 7 bases. The CDR3 is 14 amino acids. V lost 6 bases to trimming and J lost 4 bases; unmatched junction nucleotides: 8. CDR1 is MNHNS and CDR2 is SASEGT in the germline V gene. This chain's CDR3 is CASRAGTALYGYTF. The CDR3 DNA reads TGTGCCAGCAGGGCCGGGACAGCCCTCTATGGCTACACCTTC.

This clonotype was recorded at least ten times. The J gene is TRBJ1-4, the V gene TRBV25-1; possible D gene TRBD1, 6 bases. The CDR3 consists of 13 residues. Deletions cut 6 bases from V and 13 bases from J, with 18 bases between. The V gene's germline CDR1 is MGHDK and CDR2 SYGVNS. The CDR3, as DNA: TGTGCCAGCAGAGGGGACATAAAACAGGGACTGTTTTTT. Residues: CASRGDIKQGLFF.

This clonotype came up a few times. The V and J genes are TRBV9 and TRBJ2-1; no clear D gene. The ends were cut back, 0 bases at V and 4 bases at J, with 8 bases in the middle. Germline V gives CDR1 SGDLS, CDR2 YYNGEE. The CDR3 extends over 14 amino acids. CDR3 sequence: CASSVGTQYNEQFF. Written as DNA, the CDR3 is TGTGCCAGCAGCGTAGGTACGCAATACAATGAGCAGTTCTTC. Drawing the rest from reference TRBV9 and TRBJ2-1, the complete variable domain is DSGVTQTPKHLITATGQRVTLRCSPRSGDLSVYWYQQSLDQGLQFLIQYYNGEERAKGNILERFSAQQFPDLHSELNLSSLELGDSALYFCASSVGTQYNEQFFGPGTRLTVL.

The chain recombines TRBV25-1 with TRBJ2-5; 13 bases align to TRBD2. CDR3 length equals 14 residues. Trimming at V came to 8 bases and at J to 5 bases, leaving 5 bases not matched to a gene. Germline lookup yields CDR1 MGHDK and CDR2 SYGVNS. The CDR3 sequence: CASGTSGMEETQYF. The CDR3 DNA sequence: TGTGCCAGCGGGACTAGCGGGATGGAGGAGACCCAGTACTTC.

The rearrangement joins TRBV3-1 to TRBJ1-2; D is perhaps TRBD1 (6 bases). The CDR3 consists of 16 residues. The germline CDR1 and CDR2 sequences are LGHDT and YNNKEL (reference sequence). V lost 0 bases to trimming and J lost 8 bases, with 19 bases between them. CDR3 protein: CASSQELNRAVGGYTF. CDR3 bases: TGTGCCAGCAGCCAAGAACTGAACAGGGCCGTGGGAGGCTACACCTTC.

CDR3 in amino acids: CASRRGSCEQYV. The CDR3 coding sequence is TGTGCCAGCAGGAGGGGCTCCTGCGAGCAGTACGTC. The chain carries TRBV25-1 and TRBJ2-7; either TRBD1 or TRBD2 may supply D (5 bases each). This CDR3 contains 12 residues. Germline CDR1 MGHDK, CDR2 SYGVNS.

The sample holds many counts of this clonotype. The rearrangement joins TRBV2 to TRBJ2-7; TRBD1 aligns across 9 bases. J was trimmed by 6 bases and V by 3 bases; bases with no gene match: 9. CDR1 is SNHLY and CDR2 is FYNNEI in the germline V gene. The CDR3 contains 15 residues. The CDR3 region has the DNA TGTGCCAGCAGTGATCACAGGGGGCTAGTCCGCGAGCAGTACTTC. Amino acid sequence: CASSDHRGLVREQYF.

The chain recombines TRBV11-2 with TRBJ2-5; tentatively, D is TRBD2 (6 bases). The CDR3 covers 15 residues. Germline lookup yields CDR1 SGHAT and CDR2 FQNNGV. The V end lost 5 bases, the J end lost 5 bases, and 18 bases lay between the germline ends. For the CDR3, the DNA is TGTGCCAGCAGCACCGATGCCGCGGGGCGCGAGACCCAGTACTTC. This translates into CASSTDAAGRETQYF.

The rearrangement links TRBV19 to TRBJ1-5; D remains unclear. The CDR3 has 13 residues. V was shortened by 3 bases and J by 5 bases, with 8 bases between the two germline ends. Germline lookup yields CDR1 LNHDA and CDR2 SQIVND (reference sequence). In DNA, the CDR3 is TGTGCCAGTAGTATCCGACGAGATCAGCCCCAGCATTTT. The encoded protein is CASSIRRDQPQHF.

This clonotype was seen only a few times. The chain carries TRBV2 and TRBJ1-6; D is perhaps TRBD1 (5 bases). From germline, CDR1 is SNHLY and CDR2 FYNNEI. The CDR3 is made up of 14 amino acids. V gave up 5 bases and J gave up 9 bases, with 14 bases separating them. Written as DNA, the CDR3 is TGTGCCAGCAGTTTGGCAGGGCTAGGTTCACCCCTCCACTTT. The encoded protein is CASSLAGLGSPLHF.

This clonotype has more than one count but fewer than ten. The chain joins TRBV2 to TRBJ2-5; D is perhaps TRBD1 (6 bases). The CDR3 contains 14 residues. Trimming shortened V by 5 bases and J by 0 bases, and 10 bases separated the two germline ends. Germline CDR1 and CDR2: SNHLY and FYNNEI. In DNA, the CDR3 is TGTGCCAGCAGTACCGGGACAAACCAAGAGACCCAGTACTTC. Its protein is CASSTGTNQETQYF.

Concerning this clonotype: The junction shows a germline mismatch at one end, possibly a read error. This sequence joins TRBV10-3 and TRBJ2-7; D call uncertain. This CDR3 is built from 14 residues. From germline, CDR1 is ENHRY and CDR2 SYGVKD. The CDR3 here is CAIRFMGGNYEQYF. Written as DNA, the CDR3 is TGCGCCATCAGGTTTATGGGCGGTAACTACGAGCAGTACTTC.

This clonotype was seen only a few times. One end of the junction is discordant with germline, which a read error may explain. The chain has TRBV24-1 and TRBJ2-7; D possibly corresponds to TRBD2 (5 bases). CDR1 and CDR2 (germline): KGHDR, SFDVKD. CDR3 length: 17 amino acids. The CDR3: CAWSPPTGLRSSSEQYF. In DNA form, the CDR3 reads TGTGCCTGGAGTCCCCCGACCGGACTCAGGAGCTCCTCCGAGCAGTACTTC.

V gene TRBV7-2 combines with J gene TRBJ1-4; D not certain. This CDR3 spans 16 amino acids. Looked up from germline, CDR1 is SGHTA and CDR2 is FQGNSA. Trimming pared 5 bases from V and 5 bases from J, leaving 18 bases between. This chain's CDR3 is CASSPDPTRSNEKLFF. The CDR3, as DNA: TGTGCCAGCAGCCCAGACCCAACTAGATCGAATGAAAAACTGTTTTTT.

In its sample, this clonotype was seen a few times. This may arise from a read error, as a much more abundant clone is one base away. This is likely a read error, given that the CDR3 carries no conserved phenylalanine or tryptophan at its end. The chain joins TRBV20-1 to TRBJ2-5; possible D gene TRBD1, 6 bases. The CDR3 loop spans 14 amino acids. Germline V gene sequence: CDR1 DFQATT, CDR2 SNEGSKA (reference sequence). The V end lost 0 bases, the J end lost 4 bases, and 12 bases lay between the germline ends. CDR3 nucleotides: TGCAGTGCTAGAGATCAACAGGGTAGAGAGACCCAGTACCTC. This sequence encodes CSARDQQGRETQYL.

The chain couples TRBV20-1 to TRBJ1-5; D gene uncertain. This CDR3 region has 14 residues. Trimming pared 1 base from V and 2 bases from J, leaving 9 bases between. Germline CDR1 DFQATT, CDR2 SNEGSKA (reference sequence). The CDR3 is CSARGVRGNQPQHF. The DNA for the CDR3 is TGCAGTGCTAGAGGGGTAAGGGGCAATCAGCCCCAGCATTTT.

A remark on this clonotype: With a much larger clone just one base away, this may be a read error. V is TRBV19 and J is TRBJ1-1, with 10 bases fitting TRBD1. CDR1 and CDR2 (germline): LNHDA, SQIVND (reference sequence). With 8 bases clipped from V and 6 bases from J, the junction kept 9 bases outside the gene matches. The length of the CDR3 is 14 residues. In nucleotides, the CDR3 is TGTGCCAGTGGTACCGGACAGGGGGGCTCTGAAGCTTTCTTT. Residues: CASGTGQGGSEAFF.

This clonotype has ten or more counts. The chain employs TRBV24-1 and TRBJ2-1; no clear D. V was trimmed by 12 bases and J by 7 bases, leaving 6 bases between them. Germline V gene lookup returns CDR1 KGHDR and CDR2 SFDVKD. The CDR3 has 9 residues. CDR3 residues: CAVGNEQFF. DNA for the CDR3: TGTGCCGTCGGTAATGAGCAGTTCTTC.

This chain joins TRBV4-2 and TRBJ2-7; no reliable D call. Looked up from germline, CDR1 is LGHNA and CDR2 is YNFKEQ. V lost 0 bases to trimming and J lost 3 bases, with 15 bases between them. This CDR3 comprises 16 residues. In DNA form, the CDR3 reads TGTGCCAGCAGCCAAGAAGTTACTGGACCAAACTACGAGCAGTACTTC. Translating gives CASSQEVTGPNYEQYF.

This clonotype was recorded many times. An end of the junction differs from the germline gene, which may be a read error. This chain links TRBV24-1 with TRBJ2-2; TRBD1 matches 8 bases. CDR1 and CDR2 (germline): KGHDR, SFDVKD. The CDR3 is 14 residues long. CDR3 sequence (DNA): TGTGCCACCAGTGGGGACAGGAACACCAGGGAGCTGTTTTTT. This gives the protein CATSGDRNTRELFF.

This clonotype showed up just a few times. The rearrangement joins TRBV7-8 to TRBJ1-1, with TRBD1 as a possible D gene (6 bases). Germline V gene sequence: CDR1 SGHVS, CDR2 FQNEAQ. V dropped 2 bases and J dropped 3 bases, with 10 bases sitting between them. The CDR3 length is 14 residues. The CDR3 spells CASSLQQGYTEAFF. The DNA of the CDR3 is TGTGCCAGCAGCTTACAACAGGGCTACACTGAAGCTTTCTTT.

This clonotype was observed many times. This chain uses TRBV6-1 with TRBJ1-6, with a tentative D call TRBD1 (6 bases). This CDR3 is built from 15 residues. V lost 6 bases and J lost 8, with 17 bases in between. Germline values: CDR1 MNHNS, CDR2 SASEGT. CDR3 nucleotide sequence: TGTGCCAGCAGGTCAACAGGGAGCGTTTATTCACCCCTCCACTTT. This codes for CASRSTGSVYSPLHF.

There are a few counts of this clonotype. A junction boundary mismatches the germline segment, possibly from a read error. This rearrangement joins TRBV10-3 to TRBJ2-7, with 7 bases aligning to TRBD1. Germline values: CDR1 ENHRY, CDR2 SYGVKD. This CDR3 region has 16 residues. CDR3: CASSGPTGTISYEQYF. The CDR3 nucleotides are TGTGCCAGCAGTGGCCCGACAGGGACCATCTCCTACGAGCAGTACTTC.

This clonotype has at least ten counts. The V call is TRBV7-2, the J call TRBJ1-1; D might be TRBD1 (5 bases). Trimming took 1 base from V and 5 from J, leaving 11 bases between them. Germline V gene data show CDR1 as SGHTA and CDR2 as FQGNSA. The CDR3 loop spans 14 amino acids. The CDR3 DNA reads TGTGCCAGCAGCTTAGTTGGGGGGGAGACTGAAGCTTTCTTT. It codes for CASSLVGGETEAFF.

This chain joins TRBV30 and TRBJ1-1; no clear D gene. The length of the CDR3 is 15 residues. Germline V gene lookup returns CDR1 GTSNPN and CDR2 SVGIG (reference sequence). Deletions cut 1 base from V and 4 bases from J, with 16 bases between. CDR3 DNA: TGTGCCTGGAGTGGGCAGAGGTTTTCGGCCACTGAAGCTTTCTTT. This encodes CAWSGQRFSATEAFF.